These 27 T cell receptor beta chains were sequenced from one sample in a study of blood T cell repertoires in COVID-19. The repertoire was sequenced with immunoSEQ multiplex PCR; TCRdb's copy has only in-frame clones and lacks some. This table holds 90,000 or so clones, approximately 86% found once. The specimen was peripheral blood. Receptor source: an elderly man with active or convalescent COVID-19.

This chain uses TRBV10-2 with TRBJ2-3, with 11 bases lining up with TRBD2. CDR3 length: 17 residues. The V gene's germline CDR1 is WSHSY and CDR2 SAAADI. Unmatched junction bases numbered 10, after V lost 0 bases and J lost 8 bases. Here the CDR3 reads CASSESGLAGGYATQYF. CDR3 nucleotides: TGCGCCAGCAGTGAGTCGGGGCTAGCGGGAGGTTATGCTACGCAGTATTTT.

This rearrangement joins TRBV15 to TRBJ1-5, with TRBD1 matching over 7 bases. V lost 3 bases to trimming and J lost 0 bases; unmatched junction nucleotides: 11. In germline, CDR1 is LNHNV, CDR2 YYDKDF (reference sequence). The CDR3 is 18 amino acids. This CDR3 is CATSSAGTEFYSNQPQHF. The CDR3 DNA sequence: TGTGCCACCAGCAGTGCCGGGACAGAGTTTTATAGCAATCAGCCCCAGCATTTT.

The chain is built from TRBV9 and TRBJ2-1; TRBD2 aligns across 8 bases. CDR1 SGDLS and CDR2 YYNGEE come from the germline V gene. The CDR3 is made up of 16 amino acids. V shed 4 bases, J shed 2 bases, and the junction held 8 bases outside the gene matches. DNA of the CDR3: TGTGCCAGCAGCATCAGGGCGGGGGGCACCTACAATGAGCAGTTCTTC. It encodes CASSIRAGGTYNEQFF. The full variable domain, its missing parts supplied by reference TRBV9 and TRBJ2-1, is DSGVTQTPKHLITATGQRVTLRCSPRSGDLSVYWYQQSLDQGLQFLIQYYNGEERAKGNILERFSAQQFPDLHSELNLSSLELGDSALYFCASSIRAGGTYNEQFFGPGTRLTVL.

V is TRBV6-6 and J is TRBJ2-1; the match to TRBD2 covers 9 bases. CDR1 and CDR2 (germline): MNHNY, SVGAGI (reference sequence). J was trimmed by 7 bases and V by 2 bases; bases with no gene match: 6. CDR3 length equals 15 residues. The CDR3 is CASSYRLAGMNEQFF. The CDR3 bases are TGTGCCAGCAGTTACCGGCTAGCGGGAATGAATGAGCAGTTCTTC.

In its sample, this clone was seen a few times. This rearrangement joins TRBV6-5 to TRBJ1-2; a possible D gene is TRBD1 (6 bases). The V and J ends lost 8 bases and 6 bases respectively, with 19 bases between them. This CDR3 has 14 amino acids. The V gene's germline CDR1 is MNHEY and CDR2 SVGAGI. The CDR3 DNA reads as TGTGCCAGCTTTCCTTGGGCAGGGGTGAATGGCTACACCTTC. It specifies CASFPWAGVNGYTF.

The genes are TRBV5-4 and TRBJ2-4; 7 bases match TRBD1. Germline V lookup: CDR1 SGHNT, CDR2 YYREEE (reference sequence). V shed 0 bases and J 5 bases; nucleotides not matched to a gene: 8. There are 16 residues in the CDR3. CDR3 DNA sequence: TGTGCCAGCAGCTTGGGGGCACAGGGGTCCCAAAACATTCAGTACTTC. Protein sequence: CASSLGAQGSQNIQYF.

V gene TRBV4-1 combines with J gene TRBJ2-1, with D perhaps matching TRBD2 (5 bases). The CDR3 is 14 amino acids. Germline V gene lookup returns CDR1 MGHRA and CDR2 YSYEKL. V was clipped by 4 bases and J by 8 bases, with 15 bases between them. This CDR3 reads CASSPLASYDEQFF. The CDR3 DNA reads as TGCGCCAGCAGCCCATTAGCGTCTTATGATGAGCAGTTCTTC.

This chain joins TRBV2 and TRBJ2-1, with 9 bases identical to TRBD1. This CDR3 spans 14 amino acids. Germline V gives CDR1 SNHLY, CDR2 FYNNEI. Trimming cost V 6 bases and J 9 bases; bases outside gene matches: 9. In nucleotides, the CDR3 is TGTGCCAGCAGCCCGGGACAGGGATTGCGTGAGCAGTTCTTC. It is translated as CASSPGQGLREQFF.

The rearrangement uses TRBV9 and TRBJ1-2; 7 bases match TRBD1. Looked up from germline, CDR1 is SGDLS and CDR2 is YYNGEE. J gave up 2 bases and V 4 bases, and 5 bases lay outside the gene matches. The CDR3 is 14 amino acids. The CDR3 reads CASSPQGQNYGYTF. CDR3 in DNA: TGTGCCAGCAGCCCTCAGGGACAGAACTATGGCTACACCTTC.

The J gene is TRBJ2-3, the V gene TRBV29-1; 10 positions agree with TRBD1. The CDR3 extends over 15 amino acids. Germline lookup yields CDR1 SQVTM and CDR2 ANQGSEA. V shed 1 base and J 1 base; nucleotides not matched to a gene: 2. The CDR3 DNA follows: TGCAGCGTTGAAGGGACAGGGGGTGGCACAGATACGCAGTATTTT. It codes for CSVEGTGGGTDTQYF.

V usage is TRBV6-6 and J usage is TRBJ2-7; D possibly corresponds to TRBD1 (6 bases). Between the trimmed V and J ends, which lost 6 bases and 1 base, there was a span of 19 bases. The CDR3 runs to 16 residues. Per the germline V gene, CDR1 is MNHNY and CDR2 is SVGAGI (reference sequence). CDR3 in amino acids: CASRSLSTGFSYEQYF. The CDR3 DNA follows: TGTGCCAGCAGATCCCTTTCGACAGGCTTTTCCTACGAGCAGTACTTC.

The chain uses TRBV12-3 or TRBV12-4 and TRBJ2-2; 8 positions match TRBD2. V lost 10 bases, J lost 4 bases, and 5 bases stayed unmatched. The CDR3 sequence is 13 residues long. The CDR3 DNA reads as TGTGCCATCGGCGGGGGGAGCACCGGGGAGCTGTTTTTT. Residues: CAIGGGSTGELFF.

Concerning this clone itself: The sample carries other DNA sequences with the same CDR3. The CDR3 loop reads CASSPRGGSYEQYF. CDR3 DNA sequence: TGTGCCAGCTCACCAAGGGGAGGCTCCTACGAGCAGTACTTC. The chain links TRBV18 to TRBJ2-7, with D perhaps TRBD2 (6 bases). Trimming cost V 2 bases and J 0 bases, with 8 bases left between them. CDR3 size: 14 residues. Germline assignment: CDR1 KGHSH and CDR2 LQKENI.

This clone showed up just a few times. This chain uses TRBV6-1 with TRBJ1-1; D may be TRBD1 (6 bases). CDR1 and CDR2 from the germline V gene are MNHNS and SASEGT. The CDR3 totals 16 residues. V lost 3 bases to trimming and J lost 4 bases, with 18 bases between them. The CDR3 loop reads CASSDRDTALGTEAFF. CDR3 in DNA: TGTGCCAGCAGTGACCGGGACACTGCCTTGGGCACTGAAGCTTTCTTT.

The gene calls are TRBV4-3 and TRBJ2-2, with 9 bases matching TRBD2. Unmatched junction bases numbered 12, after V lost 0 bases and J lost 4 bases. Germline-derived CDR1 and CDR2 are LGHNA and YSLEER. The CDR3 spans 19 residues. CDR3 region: CASSQETSGQTRITGELFF. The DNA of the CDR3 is TGCGCCAGCAGCCAAGAGACTAGCGGCCAAACAAGGATCACCGGGGAGCTGTTTTTT.

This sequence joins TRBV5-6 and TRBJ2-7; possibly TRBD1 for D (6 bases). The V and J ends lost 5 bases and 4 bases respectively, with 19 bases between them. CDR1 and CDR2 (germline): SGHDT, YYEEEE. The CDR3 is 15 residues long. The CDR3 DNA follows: TGTGCCAGCAGACCAATCGGGACACCAACTTACGAGCAGTACTTC. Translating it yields CASRPIGTPTYEQYF.

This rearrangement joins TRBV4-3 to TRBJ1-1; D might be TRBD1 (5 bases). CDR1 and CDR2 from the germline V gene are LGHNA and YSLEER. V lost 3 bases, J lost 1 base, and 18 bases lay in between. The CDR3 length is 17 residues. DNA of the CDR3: TGCGCCAGCAGCCACCTCCAGGGCCTGTCCGGGAACACTGAAGCTTTCTTT. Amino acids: CASSHLQGLSGNTEAFF.

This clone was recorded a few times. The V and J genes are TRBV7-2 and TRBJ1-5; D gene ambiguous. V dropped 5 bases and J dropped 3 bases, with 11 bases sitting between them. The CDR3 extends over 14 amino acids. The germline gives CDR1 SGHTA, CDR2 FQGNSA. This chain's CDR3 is CASSLQATNQPQHF. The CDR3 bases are TGTGCCAGCAGCCTCCAAGCAACCAATCAGCCCCAGCATTTT.

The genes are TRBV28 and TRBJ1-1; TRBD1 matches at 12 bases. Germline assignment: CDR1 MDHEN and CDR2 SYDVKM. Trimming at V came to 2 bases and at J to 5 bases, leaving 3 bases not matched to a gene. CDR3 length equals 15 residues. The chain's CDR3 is CASSLGTGGITEAFF. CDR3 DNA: TGTGCCAGCAGTTTAGGGACAGGGGGCATTACTGAAGCTTTCTTT.

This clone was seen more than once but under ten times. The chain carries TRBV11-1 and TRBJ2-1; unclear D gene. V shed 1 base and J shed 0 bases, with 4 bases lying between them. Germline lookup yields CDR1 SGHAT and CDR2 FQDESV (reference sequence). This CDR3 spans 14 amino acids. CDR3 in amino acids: CASSLGYSYNEQFF. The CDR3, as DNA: TGTGCCAGCAGCTTAGGCTACTCCTACAATGAGCAGTTCTTC.

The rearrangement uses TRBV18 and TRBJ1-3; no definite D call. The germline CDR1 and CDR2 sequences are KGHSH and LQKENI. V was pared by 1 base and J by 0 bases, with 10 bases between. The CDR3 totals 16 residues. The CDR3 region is CASSPLSTASGNTIYF. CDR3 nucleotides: TGTGCCAGCTCACCACTGAGCACAGCCTCTGGAAACACCATATATTTT. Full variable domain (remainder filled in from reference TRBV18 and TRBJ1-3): NAGVMQNPRHLVRRRGQEARLRCSPMKGHSHVYWYRQLPEEGLKFMVYLQKENIIDESGMPKERFSAEFPKEGPSILRIQQVVRGDSAAYFCASSPLSTASGNTIYFGEGSWLTVV.

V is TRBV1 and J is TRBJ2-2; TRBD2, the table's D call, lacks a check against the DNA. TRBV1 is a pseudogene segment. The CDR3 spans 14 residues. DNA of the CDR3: TGCACCAGCAGCCTGGGACTCAACACCGGGGAGCTGTTTTTT. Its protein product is CTSSLGLNTGELFF.

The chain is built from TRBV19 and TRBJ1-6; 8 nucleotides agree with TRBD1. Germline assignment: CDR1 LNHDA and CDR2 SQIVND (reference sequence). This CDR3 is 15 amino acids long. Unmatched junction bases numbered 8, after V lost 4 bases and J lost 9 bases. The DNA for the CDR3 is TGTGCCAGTAGTACTACCCAGGGGGCCAGTTCACCCCTCCACTTT. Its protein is CASSTTQGASSPLHF.

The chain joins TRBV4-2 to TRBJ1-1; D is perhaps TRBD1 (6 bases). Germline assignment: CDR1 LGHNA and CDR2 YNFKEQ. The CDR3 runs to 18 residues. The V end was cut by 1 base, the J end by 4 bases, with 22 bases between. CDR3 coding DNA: TGTGCCAGCAGCCAAGGACAGGAGGCGACTTGGGGGGGCACTGAAGCTTTCTTT. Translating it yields CASSQGQEATWGGTEAFF.

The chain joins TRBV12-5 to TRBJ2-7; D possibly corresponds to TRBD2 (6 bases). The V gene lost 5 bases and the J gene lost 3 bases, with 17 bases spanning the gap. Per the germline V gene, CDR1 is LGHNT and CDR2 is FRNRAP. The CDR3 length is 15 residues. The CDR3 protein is CASGIGAGGNYEQYF. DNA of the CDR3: TGTGCTAGTGGTATAGGGGCTGGCGGGAACTACGAGCAGTACTTC. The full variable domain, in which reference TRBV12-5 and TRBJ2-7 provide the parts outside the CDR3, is DARVTQTPRHKVTEMGQEVTMRCQPILGHNTVFWYRQTMMQGLELLAYFRNRAPLDDSGMPKDRFSAEMPDATLATLKIQPSEPRDSAVYFCASGIGAGGNYEQYFGPGTRLTVT.

The CDR3 DNA follows: TGTGCCAGCTCACCTTATATTCCAGGGGACACCGGGGAGCTGTTTTTT. Its protein product is CASSPYIPGDTGELFF. The chain couples TRBV18 to TRBJ2-2; weak D call: TRBD1 (6 bases). CDR1 is KGHSH and CDR2 is LQKENI in the germline V gene. This CDR3 is built from 16 residues. The germline V and J ends were trimmed by 3 bases and 3 bases, with 14 bases remaining between them.

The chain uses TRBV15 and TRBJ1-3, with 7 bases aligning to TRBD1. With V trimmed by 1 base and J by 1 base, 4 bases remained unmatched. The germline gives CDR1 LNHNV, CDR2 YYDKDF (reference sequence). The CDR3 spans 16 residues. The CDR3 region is CATSRARDRSGNTIYF. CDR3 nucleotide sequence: TGTGCCACCAGCAGAGCCCGGGACAGATCTGGAAACACCATATATTTT.